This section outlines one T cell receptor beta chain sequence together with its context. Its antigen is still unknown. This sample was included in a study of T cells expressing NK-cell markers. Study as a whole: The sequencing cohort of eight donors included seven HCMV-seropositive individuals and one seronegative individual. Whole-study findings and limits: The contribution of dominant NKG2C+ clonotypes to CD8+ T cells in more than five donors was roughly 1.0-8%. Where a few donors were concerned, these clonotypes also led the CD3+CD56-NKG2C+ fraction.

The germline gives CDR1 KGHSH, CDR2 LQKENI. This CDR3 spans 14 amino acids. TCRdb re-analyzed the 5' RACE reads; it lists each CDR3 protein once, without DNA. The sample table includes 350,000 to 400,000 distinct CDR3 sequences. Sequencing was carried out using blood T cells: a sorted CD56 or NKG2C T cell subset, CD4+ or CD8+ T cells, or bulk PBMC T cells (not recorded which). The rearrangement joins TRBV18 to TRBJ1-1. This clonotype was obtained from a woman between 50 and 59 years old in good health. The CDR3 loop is CASSLRNLGTEAFF.